The entry that follows covers one T cell receptor (beta chain) sequence. This clone has a single count. The specificity of this receptor is unknown. Base qualities are not provided; no much larger clone lies one nucleotide away. From the germline V gene (reference sequence), CDR1 is SGHNT and CDR2 is YYREEE. At the junction V is shortened by 1 base and J by 0 bases; bases outside the gene matches: 5. From its cysteine to its phenylalanine, the CDR3 spans 18 amino acids. Only the CDR3 DNA stays, 54 bases, in frame from base 1. Using the deep immunoSEQ assay, multiplex PCR amplified TCR CDR3 regions from genomic DNA. Extracted genomic DNA from each cell subset was spread evenly across all wells of several immunoSEQ 96-well plates, with each plate serving as a replicate. Each replicate PCR for sorted subsets received about 210 ng genomic DNA, equal to 30,000 or so T cell genomes. The purified libraries were quantified using a Qubit 3.0 fluorometer, sized with a Bioanalyzer 2100, and then quantified again using the KAPA Library Quantification kit. Each immunoSEQ 96-well plate was sequenced on its own single-read 150-cycle Illumina NextSeq 550 flow cell. The paper's data handling went like this. Because the immunoSEQ output held only junctional sequences and lacked quality scores, the filtering could not match the filtering applied to full-length reads. To assign V/J genes and CDR3, sequences were annotated against IMGT germline references using PyIR, a Python wrapper for IgBLAST v1.9. Any read was removed if the V/J assignment was weak (E-value above 1e-6), the CDR3 was missing, or the read contained stop codons, out-of-frame junctions, or ambiguous translated residues. A V3J clonotype was defined by an identical inferred V gene, J gene, and CDR3 amino acid sequence. Percentage overlap between repertoires was calculated by dividing the number of shared unique clonotypes by the size of the smaller repertoire. Richness of each repertoire was evaluated using RTK rarefaction, the Chao1 estimator, and Recon v2.1 estimates of unobserved clonotypes. Generation probabilities were computed with OLGA for all TCRbeta clonotypes obtained by the gDNA method from four donors. TCRdb limited this immuneACCESS table to in-frame rearrangements with V and J called. A share of clones is missing; checked studies link under half to unresolved V genes, and the rest is unexplained. V and J calls and clone size come straight from that table; D and trimming were deduced from the DNA. In all, the sample holds roughly 2 million clones, and approximately 94% of those were seen once. The ten largest clones take up approximately 1.2% of the sample.

CD8 naive samples were obtained by positive selection for CCR7 among CD45RO-negative cells, yielding a CD45RA+CCR7+ population from which TemRA cells were excluded. Healthy HIV-negative adults with no recently reported acute infections or vaccinations were included as donors. All donors were Caucasian adults living in Nashville, Tennessee, USA. After blood collection by leukapheresis, PBMCs were isolated using Ficoll-Histopaque density gradient centrifugation and then cryopreserved in the vapor phase of liquid nitrogen. Analytical flow cytometry was used to check the purity and quantity of every magnetically sorted T cell population. Genomic DNA was isolated from every sorted fraction and measured by UV absorbance on a Nanodrop 2000c. This specimen comes from a study of shared clonotypes between healthy human individuals (dated by TCRdb to 2019 to 2021). Turning to the overall study: Three men and a couple of women, aged 18 to 49 years, made up the cohort. For each donor, three plates each were used for CD4 naive and CD4 memory, two plates were used for CD8 naive, and one plate was used for CD8 memory. Blood TCR repertoires of 5 or 6 healthy adults were deeply sequenced to estimate repertoire size and the extent of clonotype sharing between individuals. To increase sequencing depth and limit assay-specific biases, different laboratories used diverse techniques to prepare libraries and sequence TCR repertoires. Each donor's leukapheresis produced roughly between roughly 0.85 and 9.5 billion PBMCs. What the authors observed across the whole study: Estimated clonotype richness was generally larger for naive than for memory subsets. Rarefaction of sorted-subset datasets indicated incomplete sequencing despite the large sequencing depth. Compared with non-shared clonotypes, the clonotypes found in all four sorted-subset donors had higher generation probabilities. Sampling was restricted to blood, and TCR repertoires in tissues likely differ from the TCR repertoires found in blood. Based on pairwise subsampling, the degree of clonotype sharing among donors was expected to be affected by sequencing depth. When several donors were compared, the shared fraction of clonotypes was 5% to 6.5% for naive CD4, more than 3% for naive CD8, more than 2% for memory CD4, and 0.3% to 0.5% for memory CD8. The small number of donors limited the genetic and exposure-history diversity represented.

The source is a man aged 18 to 29 in good health. The V and J genes are TRBV5-4 and TRBJ2-6; 9 bases in the junction line up with TRBD1. Sequencing was done on a sample of naive CD8+ T cells sorted from blood. Interpreted using the paper, the cell subset or site label stands for: CD45RA+CCR7+. This receptor carries the CDR3 CASSLYGQGSSGANVLTF. At the DNA level, the sequence is TGTGCCAGCAGCTTGTATGGACAGGGGAGCTCTGGGGCCAACGTCCTGACTTTC. When the CDR3 is completed using the reference TRBV5-4 and TRBJ2-6 genes on either side, the full variable domain is ETGVTQSPTHLIKTRGQQVTLRCSSQSGHNTVSWYQQALGQGPQFIFQYYREEENGRGNFPPRFSGLQFPNYSSELNVNALELDDSALYLCASSLYGQGSSGANVLTFGAGSRLTVL.